This TCR beta chain stems from a study of OX40 agonist ivuxolimab in advanced cancers. Background on the study: Ivuxolimab, an antibody acting as an agonist of OX40 (CD134), was used to treat patients. Three patients had partial responses: one hepatocellular carcinoma, two cutaneous melanoma. Earlier anti-PD-1, anti-PD-L1 or anti-CTLA-4 therapy was permitted; about 44% had received some.

V trimming: 6 bases; J trimming: 4 bases; junction bases outside the gene matches: 5. This CDR3 is built from 14 residues. Germline CDR1 and CDR2: LNHDA and SQIVND (reference sequence). Study-wide findings and caveats: At 0.1 to 3.0 mg/kg, clonal expansion of CD4+ and CD8+ blood T cells had occurred by week 6.

Produced via immunoSEQ multiplex PCR; TCRdb's table is partial and in-frame only. This table holds about 18,000 clones, 70% to 80% found once. Within the sample, this clone is medium-sized. What it recognizes is unknown. The chain uses TRBV19 and TRBJ2-2; 7 bases match TRBD2. Specimen: CD4+ or CD8+ T cells sorted from blood, collected in a trial of the OX40 agonist ivuxolimab. This clonotype was sampled from an adult with an advanced solid tumor such as melanoma, head and neck, liver or kidney cancer. The CDR3 DNA is TGTGCCAGTAGACCTAGCGGTATCACCGGGGAGCTGTTTTTT. It translates to CASRPSGITGELFF.